The 28 T cell receptor beta chains given below trace back to one sample, sequenced in a study of T cells in localized non-small cell lung cancer. The table came from immunoSEQ multiplex PCR; TCRdb's copy has only in-frame clones and leaves some out. The table shows approximately 45,000 clones, with around 81% occurring only once. The sequenced sample was peripheral blood mononuclear cells, obtained before any cancer treatment. These TCRs come from a man aged 35-69 years with stage III lung adenocarcinoma.

This clone came up a few times. The chain employs TRBV9 and TRBJ2-7; D is perhaps TRBD1 (6 bases). Germline V CDR1 and CDR2: SGDLS, YYNGEE. This CDR3 spans 14 amino acids. With 2 bases removed from V and 3 bases from J, the gap between germline ends came to 12 bases. The CDR3 region is CASSVTGAGYEQYF. The CDR3 region has the DNA TGTGCCAGCAGCGTGACAGGCGCTGGCTACGAGCAGTACTTC.

Here the CDR3 reads CASRVSGGTDTQYF. CDR3 sequence (DNA): TGTGCCAGCAGAGTCTCGGGAGGCACAGATACGCAGTATTTT. The V gene is TRBV6-1, the J gene TRBJ2-3, with a possible D match to TRBD2 (6 bases). Germline assignment: CDR1 MNHNS and CDR2 SASEGT. Trimming stripped 6 bases from V and 1 base from J, with 11 bases between. The CDR3 is 14 residues long.

This clone has just a few counts. The chain couples TRBV7-9 to TRBJ2-1, with a weak D call TRBD2 (5 bases). V lost 2 bases and J 6 bases, leaving 11 bases between the germline ends. The CDR3 has 14 residues. Germline CDR1 and CDR2: SEHNR and FQNEAQ (reference sequence). CDR3 amino acids: CASSLSLGGNEQFF. The CDR3 DNA reads as TGTGCCAGCAGCTTATCCCTCGGAGGCAATGAGCAGTTCTTC.

The V gene is TRBV30, the J gene TRBJ2-7, with D perhaps TRBD1 (5 bases). The CDR3 totals 20 residues. V dropped 1 base and J dropped 9 bases, with 37 bases sitting between them. CDR1 is GTSNPN and CDR2 is SVGIG in the germline V gene (reference sequence). The CDR3 nucleotides read TGTGCCTGGAGTGACCCAGGGTTTTCTGCCCCATTCCTGAGCATCCAAGGGCAGTACTTC. The encoded protein is CAWSDPGFSAPFLSIQGQYF.

This clone was seen a single time. V and J are TRBV7-6 and TRBJ2-5; 9 nucleotides agree with TRBD1. CDR3 length: 16 amino acids. The V gene end was trimmed by 7 bases and the J gene end by 5 bases; junction bases not matched to a gene: 14. Germline CDR1 and CDR2: SGHVS and FNYEAQ. The DNA for the CDR3 is TGTGCCAGCATCAGGACCGGGACAGGGCTCAGGGAGACCCAGTACTTC. Translating it yields CASIRTGTGLRETQYF.

The V and J genes are TRBV11-2 and TRBJ1-1; TRBD1 matches at 7 bases. The CDR3 has 19 amino acids. With V trimmed by 0 bases and J by 3 bases, 16 bases remained unmatched. Germline V gene sequence: CDR1 SGHAT, CDR2 FQNNGV. CDR3 amino acids: CASSLEPSQGGAEDTEAFF. In DNA form, the CDR3 reads TGTGCCAGCAGCTTAGAACCCTCCCAGGGGGGGGCGGAGGACACTGAAGCTTTCTTT.

V is TRBV28 and J is TRBJ2-7, with a weak D call TRBD1 (5 bases). The CDR3 covers 13 residues. CDR1 is MDHEN, CDR2 SYDVKM, per germline. The ends were cut back, 2 bases at V and 4 bases at J, with 9 bases in the middle. CDR3: CASSLGAAYEQYF. The CDR3 bases are TGTGCCAGCAGTTTAGGGGCTGCGTACGAGCAGTACTTC.

The chain is built from TRBV5-1 and TRBJ1-3; the D gene is possibly TRBD1 (5 bases). CDR1 is SGHRS and CDR2 is YFSETQ in the germline V gene. This CDR3 is 16 amino acids long. V lost 4 bases and J lost 0, with 14 bases in between. The CDR3 reads CASSQTGTYSGNTIYF. Written as DNA, the CDR3 is TGCGCCAGCAGCCAAACCGGGACCTACTCTGGAAACACCATATATTTT.

The chain employs TRBV10-3 and TRBJ2-7; D uncertain. The CDR3 totals 13 residues. Germline V gives CDR1 ENHRY, CDR2 SYGVKD. Trimming pared 3 bases from V and 2 bases from J, leaving 8 bases between. As DNA, the CDR3 is TGTGCCATCAGTGATCCGGACGCCTACGAGCAGTACTTC. This gives the protein CAISDPDAYEQYF.

This sequence joins TRBV5-1 and TRBJ2-2; D remains ambiguous. V shed 0 bases and J shed 2 bases, with 11 bases lying between them. This CDR3 comprises 16 residues. The germline V gene has CDR1 SGHRS and CDR2 YFSETQ. CDR3 in amino acids: CASSLVLGVNTGELFF. CDR3 nucleotide sequence: TGCGCCAGCAGCTTGGTGCTCGGAGTAAACACCGGGGAGCTGTTTTTT. Full variable domain (remainder filled in from reference TRBV5-1 and TRBJ2-2): KAGVTQTPRYLIKTRGQQVTLSCSPISGHRSVSWYQQTPGQGLQFLFEYFSETQRNKGNFPGRFSGRQFSNSRSEMNVSTLELGDSALYLCASSLVLGVNTGELFFGEGSRLTVL.

The chain joins TRBV29-1 to TRBJ1-4, with D possibly being TRBD1 (5 bases). Germline CDR1 reads SQVTM; CDR2 reads ANQGSEA. This CDR3 comprises 13 residues. With 5 bases removed from V and 2 bases from J, the gap between germline ends came to 9 bases. The CDR3 nucleotides read TGCAGCGTTAAGGGGATGACTAATGAAAAACTGTTTTTT. Translated, it gives CSVKGMTNEKLFF.

This clone was seen a single time. The chain employs TRBV30 and TRBJ1-6; 8 bases are a match to TRBD1. The CDR3 covers 14 residues. The trim removed 3 bases at V and 8 bases at J, leaving 6 bases unmatched. Germline V gene data show CDR1 as GTSNPN and CDR2 as SVGIG (reference sequence). The CDR3: CAWRHYRGDSPLHF. DNA of the CDR3: TGTGCCTGGAGGCACTACAGGGGGGATTCACCCCTCCACTTT.

This clone was seen a single time. The chain is built from TRBV6-6 and TRBJ2-2, with D possibly being TRBD1 or TRBD2 (5 bases each). The CDR3 contains 16 residues. Trimming took 1 base from V and 3 from J, leaving 12 bases between them. CDR1 is MNHNY, CDR2 SVGAGI, per germline (reference sequence). Here the CDR3 reads CASSYLRGADTGELFF. The DNA of the CDR3 is TGTGCCAGCAGTTACTTGAGGGGCGCGGACACCGGGGAGCTGTTTTTT.

The rearrangement joins TRBV4-3 to TRBJ1-6, with 9 bases that match TRBD1. CDR3 length equals 16 residues. V dropped 3 bases and J dropped 7; count of bases not matched to a gene: 7. Germline assignment: CDR1 LGHNA and CDR2 YSLEER. CDR3 coding DNA: TGCGCCAGCAGCCACGCACAGGGACAGGGAAATTCACCCCTCCACTTT. It yields the protein CASSHAQGQGNSPLHF.

This rearrangement joins TRBV5-4 to TRBJ1-1; 7 nucleotides line up with TRBD1. The CDR3 consists of 15 residues. J gave up 4 bases and V 4 bases, and 10 bases lay outside the gene matches. Germline V CDR1 and CDR2: SGHNT, YYREEE (reference sequence). CDR3 region: CASSARTGAGTEAFF. In nucleotides, the CDR3 is TGTGCCAGCAGCGCCCGAACAGGGGCAGGCACTGAAGCTTTCTTT.

V and J are TRBV6-5 and TRBJ2-7, with TRBD1 matching over 7 bases. CDR3 length: 13 residues. Germline lookup yields CDR1 MNHEY and CDR2 SVGAGI. With V trimmed by 5 bases and J by 3 bases, 4 bases remained unmatched. CDR3 DNA: TGTGCCAGCAGTCCGGGACAGATCTACGAGCAGTACTTC. Translated, it gives CASSPGQIYEQYF.

This clone was detected only a few times. The chain employs TRBV30 and TRBJ1-6; D is possibly TRBD1 (6 bases). This CDR3 has 14 residues. Per the germline V gene, CDR1 is GTSNPN and CDR2 is SVGIG (reference sequence). V shed 4 bases and J shed 0 bases, with 7 bases lying between them. This chain's CDR3 is CAWTRGSYNSPLHF. Written as DNA, the CDR3 is TGTGCCTGGACCAGGGGCTCCTATAATTCACCCCTCCACTTT.

This clone appeared a few times. V usage is TRBV7-2 and J usage is TRBJ2-5, with 15 positions matching TRBD2. From germline, CDR1 is SGHTA and CDR2 FQGNSA. This CDR3 has 15 amino acids. Losses at the gene ends were 5 bases for V and 5 bases for J; bases not matched to a gene: 3. The CDR3 nucleotides are TGTGCCAGCAGCCGGACTAGCGGGGGGGCGGAGACCCAGTACTTC. It specifies CASSRTSGGAETQYF.

This sequence joins TRBV6-5 and TRBJ1-5, with a tentative D call TRBD1 (6 bases). This CDR3 is 15 amino acids long. V was cut by 6 bases and J by 4 bases, with 16 bases left in between. Germline V CDR1 and CDR2: MNHEY, SVGAGI. The CDR3, as DNA: TGTGCCAGCAGAGGGACATTCCGAGGGAATCAGCCCCAGCATTTT. Translated, it gives CASRGTFRGNQPQHF.

This chain uses TRBV30 with TRBJ2-5; D is perhaps TRBD1 (6 bases). CDR3 length: 15 residues. The V gene's germline CDR1 is GTSNPN and CDR2 SVGIG (reference sequence). Trimming cost V 3 bases and J 2 bases, with 16 bases left between them. The CDR3 here is CAWSHTGTTQETQYF. CDR3 sequence (DNA): TGTGCCTGGAGCCATACAGGGACGACTCAAGAGACCCAGTACTTC.

The chain employs TRBV7-2 and TRBJ1-1, with D tentatively TRBD1 (6 bases). CDR1 and CDR2 (germline): SGHTA, FQGNSA. Trimming left V 2 bases short and J 10 bases short, with 17 bases between. The CDR3 has 14 residues. The CDR3 bases are TGTGCCAGCAGCTTAACGGGACAATTAAGTCGAGCTTTCTTT. Translated: CASSLTGQLSRAFF. Drawing the rest from reference TRBV7-2 and TRBJ1-1, the complete variable domain is GAGVSQSPSNKVTEKGKDVELRCDPISGHTALYWYRQSLGQGLEFLIYFQGNSAPDKSGLPSDRFSAERTGGSVSTLTIQRTQQEDSAVYLCASSLTGQLSRAFFGQGTRLTVV.

The chain carries TRBV11-2 and TRBJ2-3; the D gene is possibly TRBD2 (6 bases). Germline CDR1 SGHAT, CDR2 FQNNGV. V shed 4 bases and J shed 2 bases, with 10 bases lying between them. The CDR3 is made up of 14 amino acids. The CDR3 DNA reads TGTGCCAGCAGCTGGGACTGGAACACAGATACGCAGTATTTT. Protein: CASSWDWNTDTQYF.

The J gene is TRBJ1-1, the V gene TRBV9; 11 positions agree with TRBD1. V gave up 1 base and J gave up 5 bases; unmatched junction bases: 4. This CDR3 has 15 amino acids. Per the germline V gene, CDR1 is SGDLS and CDR2 is YYNGEE. This CDR3 reads CASSVKGTGGTEAFF. For the CDR3, the DNA is TGTGCCAGCAGCGTAAAGGGGACAGGGGGAACTGAAGCTTTCTTT.

The V call is TRBV2, the J call TRBJ2-3; 9 bases map to TRBD2. V shed 2 bases, J shed 2 bases, and the junction held 8 bases outside the gene matches. The CDR3 runs to 17 residues. Germline V gene lookup returns CDR1 SNHLY and CDR2 FYNNEI. This CDR3 reads CASSELAGSSATDTQYF. CDR3 bases: TGTGCCAGCAGTGAACTAGCGGGGAGTTCAGCCACAGATACGCAGTATTTT.

The rearrangement uses TRBV5-6 and TRBJ2-2; TRBD1 matches 7 bases. Germline V gene lookup returns CDR1 SGHDT and CDR2 YYEEEE. The CDR3 is 16 residues long. V lost 6 bases and J lost 4; bases outside the gene matches: 12. The CDR3 DNA reads as TGTGCCAGCACCCTACTTCTGACAGGGATCACCGGGGAGCTGTTTTTT. Amino acids: CASTLLLTGITGELFF.

The V and J genes are TRBV19 and TRBJ2-5, with a possible D match to TRBD1 (5 bases). Germline V lookup: CDR1 LNHDA, CDR2 SQIVND (reference sequence). V was pared by 4 bases and J by 5 bases, with 11 bases between. The CDR3 is 13 residues long. The CDR3 protein is CASSKGNAETQYF. The CDR3 DNA reads as TGTGCCAGTAGTAAGGGGAACGCGGAGACCCAGTACTTC. The full variable domain, with the rest looked up from reference TRBV19 and TRBJ2-5, is DGGITQSPKYLFRKEGQNVTLSCEQNLNHDAMYWYRQDPGQGLRLIYYSQIVNDFQKGDIAEGYSVSREKKESFPLTVTSAQKNPTAFYLCASSKGNAETQYFGPGTRLLVL.

J is TRBJ2-3 and V is TRBV6-6; D call uncertain. Trimming removed 5 bases at V and 9 bases at J, with 15 bases between. The CDR3 contains 13 residues. Per germline, CDR1 MNHNY and CDR2 SVGAGI (reference sequence). The CDR3 DNA sequence: TGTGCCAGCAGTGAGTGGGAAGCTCAAACGCAGTATTTT. Amino acids: CASSEWEAQTQYF.

The V call is TRBV30, the J call TRBJ2-3, with 12 bases fitting TRBD2. V trimming: 2 bases; J trimming: 0 bases; junction bases outside the gene matches: 12. The germline CDR1 and CDR2 sequences are GTSNPN and SVGIG (reference sequence). The CDR3 runs to 19 residues. The chain's CDR3 is CAWSRWTSGAWLSTDTQYF. Written as DNA, the CDR3 is TGTGCCTGGAGTCGATGGACTAGCGGGGCCTGGCTCAGCACAGATACGCAGTATTTT.